This TCR beta chain was identified in a study of Ad26.COV2.S vaccination and SARS-CoV-2 variants. Study summary: The study gave Ad26.COV2.S intramuscularly, once or twice 56 days apart.

The protocol was immunoSEQ multiplex PCR, while the TCRdb copy is restricted to in-frame clones and leaves out a portion. The sample consists of around 450,000 clones, roughly nine tenths of them appearing once. There are 13 residues in the CDR3. The germline gives CDR1 LNHDA, CDR2 SQIVND (reference sequence). The V and J ends lost 4 bases and 4 bases respectively, with 8 bases between them. As to treatment: roughly 20 received Ad26.COV2.S at low or high dose, single or two shots; 5 received placebo; per-sample allocation not given. Material that was analyzed had been drawn on day 63 after the first vaccine or placebo injection.

The receptor was isolated from a person aged 18-60 years who received the Ad26.COV2.S COVID-19 vaccine or a placebo. The starting material was peripheral blood, obtained in a trial of Ad26.COV2.S vaccine versus placebo. The rearrangement links TRBV19 to TRBJ1-3; unclear D gene. In DNA form, the CDR3 reads TGTGCCAGTAGTACCGTATCAGGAAACACCATATATTTT. Protein: CASSTVSGNTIYF.